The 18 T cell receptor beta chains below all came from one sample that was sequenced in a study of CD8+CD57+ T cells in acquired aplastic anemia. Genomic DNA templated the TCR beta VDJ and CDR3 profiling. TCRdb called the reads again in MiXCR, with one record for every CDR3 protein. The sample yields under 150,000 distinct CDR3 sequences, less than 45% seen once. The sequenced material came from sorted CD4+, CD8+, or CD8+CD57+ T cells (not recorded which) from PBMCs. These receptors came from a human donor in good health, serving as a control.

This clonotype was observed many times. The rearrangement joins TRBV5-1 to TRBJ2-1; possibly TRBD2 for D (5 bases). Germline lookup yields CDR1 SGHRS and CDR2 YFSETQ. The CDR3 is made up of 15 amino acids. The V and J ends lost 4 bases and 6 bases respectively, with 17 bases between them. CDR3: CASSPTAVGSNEQFF. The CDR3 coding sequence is TGCGCCAGCAGCCCGACGGCCGTAGGGAGCAATGAGCAGTTCTTC.

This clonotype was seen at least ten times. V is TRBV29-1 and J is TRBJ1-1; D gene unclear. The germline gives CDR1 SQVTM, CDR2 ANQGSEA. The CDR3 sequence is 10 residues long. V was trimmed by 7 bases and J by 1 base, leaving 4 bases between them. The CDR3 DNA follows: TGCAGCGCCAAGAACACTGAAGCTTTCTTT. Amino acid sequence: CSAKNTEAFF. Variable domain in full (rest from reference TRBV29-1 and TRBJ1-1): SAVISQKPSRDICQRGTSLTIQCQVDSQVTMMFWYRQQPGQSLTLIATANQGSEATYESGFVIDKFPISRPNLTFSTLTVSNMSPEDSSIYLCSAKNTEAFFGQGTRLTVV.

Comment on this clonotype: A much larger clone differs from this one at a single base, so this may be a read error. CDR3 nucleotides: TGTGCCAGGGGGACTAGCGGGAGCTGTGAGACCCAGTACTTC. Protein product: CARGTSGSCETQYF. The chain couples TRBV6-2 or TRBV6-3 to TRBJ2-5, with TRBD2 identical over 14 bases. The ends lost 9 bases at V and 5 bases at J; junction bases unmatched: 5. The CDR3 contains 14 residues. Germline V gene data show CDR1 as MNHEY and CDR2 as SVGEGT.

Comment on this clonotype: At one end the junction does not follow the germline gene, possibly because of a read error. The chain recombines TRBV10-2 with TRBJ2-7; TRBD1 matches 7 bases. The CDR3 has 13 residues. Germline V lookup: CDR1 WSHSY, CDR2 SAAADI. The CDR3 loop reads CASSSDRDYEQHF. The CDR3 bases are TGCGCCAGCAGCTCCGACAGGGATTACGAGCAGCACTTC.

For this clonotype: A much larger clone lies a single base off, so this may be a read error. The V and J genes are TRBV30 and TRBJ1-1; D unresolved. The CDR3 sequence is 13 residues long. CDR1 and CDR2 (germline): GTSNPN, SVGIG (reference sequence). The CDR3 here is CARRTAGGTEAFF. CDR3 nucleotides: TGTGCCCGGAGGACCGCCGGTGGGACTGAAGCTTTCTTT.

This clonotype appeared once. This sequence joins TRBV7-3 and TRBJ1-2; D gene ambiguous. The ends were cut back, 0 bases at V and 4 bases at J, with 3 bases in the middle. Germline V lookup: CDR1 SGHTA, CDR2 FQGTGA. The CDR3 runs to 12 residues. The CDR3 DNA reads TGTGCCAGCAGCTTAACGTTCTATGGCTACACCTTC. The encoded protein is CASSLTFYGYTF. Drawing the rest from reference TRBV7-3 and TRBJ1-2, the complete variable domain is GAGVSQTPSNKVTEKGKYVELRCDPISGHTALYWYRQSLGQGPEFLIYFQGTGAADDSGLPNDRFFAVRPEGSVSTLKIQRTERGDSAVYLCASSLTFYGYTFGSGTRLTVV.

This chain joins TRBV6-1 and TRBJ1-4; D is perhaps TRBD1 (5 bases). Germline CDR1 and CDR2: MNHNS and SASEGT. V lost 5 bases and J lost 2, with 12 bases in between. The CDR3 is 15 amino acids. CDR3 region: CASSSGEGTNEKLFF. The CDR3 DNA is TGTGCCAGCAGTTCGGGGGAGGGCACTAATGAAAAACTGTTTTTT.

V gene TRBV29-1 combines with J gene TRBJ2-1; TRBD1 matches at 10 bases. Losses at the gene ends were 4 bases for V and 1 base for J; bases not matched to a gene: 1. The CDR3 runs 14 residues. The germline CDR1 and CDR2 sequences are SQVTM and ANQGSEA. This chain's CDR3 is CSVGDRGSYNEQFF. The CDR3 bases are TGCAGCGTTGGGGACAGGGGTTCCTACAATGAGCAGTTCTTC.

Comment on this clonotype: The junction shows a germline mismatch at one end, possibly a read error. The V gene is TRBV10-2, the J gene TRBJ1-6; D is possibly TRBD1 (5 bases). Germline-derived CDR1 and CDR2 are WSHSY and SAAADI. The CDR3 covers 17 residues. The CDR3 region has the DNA TGCGCCAGCGGTGACCCGGGAAGACAGAACTATAGTTCACCCCTCCACTTT. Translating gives CASGDPGRQNYSSPLHF.

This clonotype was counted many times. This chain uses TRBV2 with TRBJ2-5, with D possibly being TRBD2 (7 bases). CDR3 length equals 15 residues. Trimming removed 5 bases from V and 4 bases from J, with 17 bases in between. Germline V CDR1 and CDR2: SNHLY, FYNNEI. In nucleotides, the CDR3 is TGTGCCAGCAGTTTCGAAACAGGGAGGGGAGAGACCCAGTACTTC. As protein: CASSFETGRGETQYF. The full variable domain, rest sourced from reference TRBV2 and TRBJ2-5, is EPEVTQTPSHQVTQMGQEVILRCVPISNHLYFYWYRQILGQKVEFLVSFYNNEISEKSEIFDDQFSVERPDGSNFTLKIRSTKLEDSAMYFCASSFETGRGETQYFGPGTRLLVL.

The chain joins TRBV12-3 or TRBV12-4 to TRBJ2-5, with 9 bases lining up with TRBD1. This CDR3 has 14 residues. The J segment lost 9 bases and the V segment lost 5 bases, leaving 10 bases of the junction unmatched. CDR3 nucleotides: TGTGCCAGCAGTACAGGGGGCTCACGTCAGCCCCAGTACTTC. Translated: CASSTGGSRQPQYF.

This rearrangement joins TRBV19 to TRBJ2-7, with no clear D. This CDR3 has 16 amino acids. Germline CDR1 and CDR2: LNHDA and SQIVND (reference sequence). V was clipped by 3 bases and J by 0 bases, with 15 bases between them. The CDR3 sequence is CASSIQGSYLSYEQYF. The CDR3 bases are TGTGCCAGTAGTATCCAAGGGTCCTACCTCTCCTACGAGCAGTACTTC.

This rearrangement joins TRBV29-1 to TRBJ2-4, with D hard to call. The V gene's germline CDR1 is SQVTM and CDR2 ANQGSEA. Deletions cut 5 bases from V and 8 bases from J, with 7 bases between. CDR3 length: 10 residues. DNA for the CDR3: TGCAGCGTTACAAGGGACATTCAGTACTTC. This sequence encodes CSVTRDIQYF.

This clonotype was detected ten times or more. The CDR3 DNA is TGTGCCAGCAGCTCCCAGCGAGTCTCTGGCACTGAAGCTTTCTTT. Translated: CASSSQRVSGTEAFF. This chain uses TRBV7-8 with TRBJ1-1; D call uncertain. This CDR3 is built from 15 residues. The germline V gene encodes CDR1 SGHVS and CDR2 FQNEAQ. V lost 4 bases to trimming and J lost 4 bases, with 16 bases between them.

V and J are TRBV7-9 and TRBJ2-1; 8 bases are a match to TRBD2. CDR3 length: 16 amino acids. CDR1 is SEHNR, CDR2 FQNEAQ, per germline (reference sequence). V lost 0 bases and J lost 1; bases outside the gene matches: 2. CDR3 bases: TGTGCCAGCAGCTTAGCGGGACTAGGATCCTACAATGAGCAGTTCTTC. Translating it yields CASSLAGLGSYNEQFF.

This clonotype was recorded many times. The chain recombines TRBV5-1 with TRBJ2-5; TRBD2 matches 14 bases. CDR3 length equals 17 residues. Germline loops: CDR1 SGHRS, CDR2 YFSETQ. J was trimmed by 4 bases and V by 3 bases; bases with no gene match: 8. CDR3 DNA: TGCGCCAGCAGCTGGATCGGGACTAGCGGGAGTGGAGAGACCCAGTACTTC. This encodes CASSWIGTSGSGETQYF. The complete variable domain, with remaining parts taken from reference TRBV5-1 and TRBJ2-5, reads KAGVTQTPRYLIKTRGQQVTLSCSPISGHRSVSWYQQTPGQGLQFLFEYFSETQRNKGNFPGRFSGRQFSNSRSEMNVSTLELGDSALYLCASSWIGTSGSGETQYFGPGTRLLVL.

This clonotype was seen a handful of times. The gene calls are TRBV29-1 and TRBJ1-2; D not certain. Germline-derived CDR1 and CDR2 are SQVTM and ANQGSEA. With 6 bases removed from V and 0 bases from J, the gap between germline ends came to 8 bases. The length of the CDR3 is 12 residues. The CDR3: CSVETPNYGYTF. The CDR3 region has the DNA TGCAGCGTCGAGACACCTAACTATGGCTACACCTTC.

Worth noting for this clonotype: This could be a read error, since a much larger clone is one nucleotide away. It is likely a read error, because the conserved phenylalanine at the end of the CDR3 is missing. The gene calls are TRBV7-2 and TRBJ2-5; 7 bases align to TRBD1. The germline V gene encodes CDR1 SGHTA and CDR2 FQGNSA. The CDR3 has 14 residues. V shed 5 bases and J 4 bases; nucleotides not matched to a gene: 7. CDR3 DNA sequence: TGTGCCAGCAGCCATGACAGGGCGGGAGAGACCCAGTACCTC. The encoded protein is CASSHDRAGETQYL.